What follows describes a single T cell receptor (beta chain). As yet, its antigen is unknown. Sequenced by immunoSEQ multiplex PCR; TCRdb stores in-frame clones only, minus some. The sample contains about 36,000 clones, about 93% of which appear only once. The CDR3 is 14 residues long. V gave up 4 bases and J gave up 5 bases; unmatched junction bases: 6. Germline CDR1 and CDR2: SGDLS and YYNGEE. Adolescents were screened for latent TB by skin test and IGRA. Unsorted cryopreserved PBMC were sequenced, averaging about 100,000 T cells per clinical donor. This entry belongs to a study of T cells in tuberculosis. Study outcomes and limitations: Active tuberculosis cases were adults; controls were adolescents.

The sequencing input was PBMCs. The source of this sequence is a donor aged 10-29 years with latent tuberculosis or without tuberculosis infection. This rearrangement joins TRBV9 to TRBJ1-1; 9 positions match TRBD1. This chain's CDR3 is CASSPGQGWTEAFF. CDR3 nucleotides: TGTGCCAGCAGCCCGGGACAGGGATGGACTGAAGCTTTCTTT.